One T cell receptor (beta chain) is described in this entry. As the sequencing template, cDNA was produced by extracting RNA and reverse transcribing it. Repertoires were generated with immunoSEQ multiplex PCR, while TCRdb's copy carries only in-frame clones and drops some. This table holds more than 85,000 clones, 35% to 50% found once. CDR3 length: 13 residues. V shed 6 bases and J shed 8 bases, with 15 bases lying between them. Germline CDR1 LNHDA, CDR2 SQIVND (reference sequence). The data are from a study of CD8+ T cells in alopecia areata. Study at large: For the treated group, dosing was oral tofacitinib at 5 to 10 mg twice daily.

This chain links TRBV19 with TRBJ2-3; D gene ambiguous. The sample taken for sequencing was CD4+ T cells sorted from blood. The source of this sequence is a human donor with alopecia areata. The CDR3 region has the DNA TGTGCCAGTAGCCCATCCTCACCGACTACGCAGTATTTT. Its protein is CASSPSSPTTQYF.